The 5 T cell receptor beta chains given below trace back to one sample, sequenced in a study of blood T cell repertoires in COVID-19. Generated by immunoSEQ multiplex PCR, the TCRdb table keeps only in-frame clones and is missing some. The table has tens of thousands of clones, around four fifths seen once. The sample consisted of peripheral blood. The receptors here all came from a man aged 65 to 85 with acute or convalescent COVID-19.

The rearrangement links TRBV5-6 to TRBJ2-3, with 15 bases fitting TRBD2. Germline-derived CDR1 and CDR2 are SGHDT and YYEEEE. The junction had 5 bases not matched to a gene; V was cut back by 5 bases and J by 1 base. The CDR3 spans 17 residues. CDR3 bases: TGTGCCAGCAGGGGACTAGCGGGGGGAAGGGGCACAGATACGCAGTATTTT. This gives the protein CASRGLAGGRGTDTQYF.

The chain employs TRBV18 and TRBJ2-2, with 8 bases aligning to TRBD2. V was clipped by 1 base and J by 1 base; unmatched bases: 5. Per germline, CDR1 KGHSH and CDR2 LQKENI. The CDR3 runs 17 residues. The CDR3 sequence is CASSPQGGGQNTGELFF. The CDR3 bases are TGTGCCAGCTCACCACAAGGCGGGGGGCAGAACACCGGGGAGCTGTTTTTT.

V and J are TRBV2 and TRBJ2-5, with D tentatively TRBD1 (5 bases). V gave up 3 bases and J gave up 1 base, with 9 bases separating them. Germline CDR1 SNHLY, CDR2 FYNNEI. CDR3 size: 14 residues. The CDR3 here is CASSEGRPQETQYF. CDR3 DNA sequence: TGTGCCAGCAGTGAGGGGCGACCCCAAGAGACCCAGTACTTC.

In its sample, this clone was seen once. This rearrangement joins TRBV29-1 to TRBJ1-1, with TRBD1 matching 10 bases. From germline, CDR1 is SQVTM and CDR2 ANQGSEA. The ends lost 7 bases at V and 1 base at J; junction bases unmatched: 6. The CDR3 has 14 residues. The CDR3 loop is CSADRQGANTEAFF. The CDR3 DNA sequence: TGCAGCGCCGACCGACAGGGGGCGAACACTGAAGCTTTCTTT.

The chain couples TRBV9 to TRBJ2-2; 14 bases fit TRBD2. Germline CDR1 is SGDLS and CDR2 is YYNGEE. The CDR3 contains 16 residues. Unmatched junction bases numbered 7, after V lost 4 bases and J lost 8 bases. CDR3 residues: CASSPGLAGGMGELFF. In nucleotides, the CDR3 is TGTGCCAGCAGCCCCGGACTAGCGGGGGGCATGGGGGAGCTGTTTTTT.